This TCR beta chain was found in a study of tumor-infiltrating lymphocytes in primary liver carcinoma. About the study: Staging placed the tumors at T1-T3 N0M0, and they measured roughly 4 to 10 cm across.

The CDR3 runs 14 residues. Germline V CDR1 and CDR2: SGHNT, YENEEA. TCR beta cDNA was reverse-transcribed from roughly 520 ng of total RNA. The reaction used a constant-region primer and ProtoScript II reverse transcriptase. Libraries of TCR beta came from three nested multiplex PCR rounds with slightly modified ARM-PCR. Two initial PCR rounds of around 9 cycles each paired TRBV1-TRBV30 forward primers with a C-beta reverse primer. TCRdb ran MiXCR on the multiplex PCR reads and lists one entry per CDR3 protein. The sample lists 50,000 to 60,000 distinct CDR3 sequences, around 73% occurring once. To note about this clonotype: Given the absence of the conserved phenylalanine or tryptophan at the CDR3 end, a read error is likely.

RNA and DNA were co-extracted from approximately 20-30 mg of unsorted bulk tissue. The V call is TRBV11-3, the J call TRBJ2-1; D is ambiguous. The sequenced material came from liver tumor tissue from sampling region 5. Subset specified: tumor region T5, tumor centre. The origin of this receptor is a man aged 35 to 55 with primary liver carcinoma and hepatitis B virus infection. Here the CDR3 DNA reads TGTGCCAGCAGCTTAGGCGTCTTGAACAATAAGCAGTTCCTC. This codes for CASSLGVLNNKQFL.